Sequencing of this T cell receptor beta chain was carried out in a study of T cell changes during pregnancy in multiple sclerosis. Method: immunoSEQ multiplex PCR; TCRdb's copy keeps in-frame clones and lacks some. The sample holds about 38,000 clones, 85% to 90% seen once. After removal of 2 bases from V and 4 bases from J, the junction contained 5 bases not matched to a gene. This CDR3 is built from 15 residues. CDR1 is SGHRS, CDR2 YFSETQ, per germline. V and J are TRBV5-1 and TRBJ2-1; 8 nucleotides align to TRBD2. The sequence derives from a female donor with multiple sclerosis, enrolled in a pregnancy study. The source material was CD4+ T cells from peripheral blood mononuclear cells, sampled before pregnancy. CDR3 in amino acids: CASSFQLADYNEQFF. The CDR3 bases are TGCGCCAGCAGCTTTCAACTAGCGGATTACAATGAGCAGTTCTTC. Full variable domain (outside the CDR3, taken from reference TRBV5-1 and TRBJ2-1): KAGVTQTPRYLIKTRGQQVTLSCSPISGHRSVSWYQQTPGQGLQFLFEYFSETQRNKGNFPGRFSGRQFSNSRSEMNVSTLELGDSALYLCASSFQLADYNEQFFGPGTRLTVL.